Reported below is one TCR beta chain. As yet, its antigen is unknown. Researchers amplified the TCR beta CDR3 regions from RNA transcripts. During a first-round RT-PCR of the TCR CDR3, the HTBI primer set was used. TCRdb independently ran MiXCR on the multiplex PCR reads; one entry per CDR3 protein. The sample has about 480,000 distinct CDR3 sequences, under 15% seen once. Criteria for exclusion of patients were uncontrolled infection, other autoimmune disease, pregnancy or lactation. The study based diagnoses on clinical symptoms, serum thyroxine and TRAb, thyroid ultrasound and orbital computed tomography. The sample originates from a study of T cells in Graves' hyperthyroidism and ophthalmopathy. This CDR3 has 15 residues. V dropped 1 base and J dropped 5; count of bases not matched to a gene: 6. Study results and limitations: In the blood, most expanded thyroid clonotypes above 0.001 appeared as well.

This clonotype originated in a woman younger than 35 with Graves' hyperthyroidism. Sequencing input: blood. This chain connects TRBV12-3 or TRBV12-4 to TRBJ2-5; 8 bases match TRBD2. The CDR3 DNA sequence: TGTGCCAGCAGTTTAGTGAGCGGGAGTGCGGAGACCCAGTACTTC. It translates to CASSLVSGSAETQYF.